This T cell receptor (beta chain) was captured by sequencing in a study of PD-L1 blockade in urothelial cancer. Germline V gene lookup returns CDR1 MDHEN and CDR2 SYDVKM. CDR3 length equals 14 residues. The junction had 5 bases not matched to a gene; V was cut back by 5 bases and J by 1 base. Generated by immunoSEQ multiplex PCR, the TCRdb table keeps only in-frame clones and is missing some. The profile shows about 100,000 clones, around 93% of them singletons. The sample consisted of PBMCs, taken around atezolizumab (anti-PD-L1) treatment. The receptor's source is a woman older than 75 with urothelial cancer. V usage is TRBV28 and J usage is TRBJ2-7, with 7 bases identical to TRBD1. The CDR3 is CASSLPGQSYEQYF. Here the CDR3 DNA reads TGTGCCAGCAGTCTACCGGGACAGTCCTACGAGCAGTACTTC.